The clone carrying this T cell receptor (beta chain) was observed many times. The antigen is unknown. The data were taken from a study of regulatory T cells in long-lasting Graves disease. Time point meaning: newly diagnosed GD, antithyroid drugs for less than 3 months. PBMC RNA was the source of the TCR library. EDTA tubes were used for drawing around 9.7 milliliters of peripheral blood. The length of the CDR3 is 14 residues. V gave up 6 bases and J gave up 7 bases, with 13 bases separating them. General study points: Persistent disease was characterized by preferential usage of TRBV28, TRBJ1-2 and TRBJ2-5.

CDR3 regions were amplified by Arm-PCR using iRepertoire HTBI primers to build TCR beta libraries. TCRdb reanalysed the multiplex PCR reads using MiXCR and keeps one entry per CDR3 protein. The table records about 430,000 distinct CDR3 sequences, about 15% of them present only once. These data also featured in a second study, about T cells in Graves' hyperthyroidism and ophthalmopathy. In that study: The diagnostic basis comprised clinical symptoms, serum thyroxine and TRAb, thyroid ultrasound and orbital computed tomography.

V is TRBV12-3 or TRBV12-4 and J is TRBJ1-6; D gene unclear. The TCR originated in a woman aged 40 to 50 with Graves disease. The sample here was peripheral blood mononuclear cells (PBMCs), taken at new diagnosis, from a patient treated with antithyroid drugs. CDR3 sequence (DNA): TGTGCCAGCAGCTTGACGGGGATGAATTCACCCCTCCACTTT. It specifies CASSLTGMNSPLHF.